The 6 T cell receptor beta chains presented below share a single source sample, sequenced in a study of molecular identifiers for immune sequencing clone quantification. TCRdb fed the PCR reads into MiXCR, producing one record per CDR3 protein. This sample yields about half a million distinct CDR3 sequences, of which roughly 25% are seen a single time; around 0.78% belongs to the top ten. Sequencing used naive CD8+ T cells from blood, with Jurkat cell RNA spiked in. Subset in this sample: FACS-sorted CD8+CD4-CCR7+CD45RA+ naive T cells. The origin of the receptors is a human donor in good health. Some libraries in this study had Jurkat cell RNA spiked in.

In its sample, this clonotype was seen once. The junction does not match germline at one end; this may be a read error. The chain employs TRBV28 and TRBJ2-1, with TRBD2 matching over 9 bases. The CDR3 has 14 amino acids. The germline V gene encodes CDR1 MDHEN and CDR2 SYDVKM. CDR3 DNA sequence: TGTGCCAGCAGTTTAGCGGGAGGGTACAATGAGCGGTTCTTC. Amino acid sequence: CASSLAGGYNERFF.

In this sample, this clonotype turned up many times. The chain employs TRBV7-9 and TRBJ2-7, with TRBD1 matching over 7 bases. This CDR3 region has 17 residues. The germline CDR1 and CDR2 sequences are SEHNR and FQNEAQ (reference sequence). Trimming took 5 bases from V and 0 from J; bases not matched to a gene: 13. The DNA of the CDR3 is TGTGCCAGCAGCCCATCCAGAGGGACAGAGATCTCCTACGAGCAGTACTTC. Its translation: CASSPSRGTEISYEQYF.

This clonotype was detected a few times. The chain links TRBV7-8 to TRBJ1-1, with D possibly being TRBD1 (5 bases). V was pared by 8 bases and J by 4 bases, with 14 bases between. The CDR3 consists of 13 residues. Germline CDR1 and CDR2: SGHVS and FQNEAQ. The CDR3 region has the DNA TGTGCCAGCGAACTGCTGGGGGGCACTGAAGCTTTCTTT. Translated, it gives CASELLGGTEAFF. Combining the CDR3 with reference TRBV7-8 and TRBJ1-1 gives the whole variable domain GAGVSQSPRYKVAKRGQDVALRCDPISGHVSLFWYQQALGQGPEFLTYFQNEAQLDKSGLPSDRFFAERPEGSVSTLKIQRTQQEDSAVYLCASELLGGTEAFFGQGTRLTVV.

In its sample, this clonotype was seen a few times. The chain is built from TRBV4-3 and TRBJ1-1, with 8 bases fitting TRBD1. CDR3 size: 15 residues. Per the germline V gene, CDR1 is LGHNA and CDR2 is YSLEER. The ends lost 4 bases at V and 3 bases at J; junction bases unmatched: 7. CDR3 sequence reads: CASSPSRGHDTEAFF. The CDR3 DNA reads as TGCGCCAGCAGCCCCTCCAGGGGGCATGACACTGAAGCTTTCTTT.

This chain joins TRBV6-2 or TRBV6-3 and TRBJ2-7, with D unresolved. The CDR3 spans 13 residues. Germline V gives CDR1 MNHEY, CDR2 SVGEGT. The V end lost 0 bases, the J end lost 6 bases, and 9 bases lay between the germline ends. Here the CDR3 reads CASSYSSPSEQYF. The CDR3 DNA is TGTGCCAGCAGTTACTCGTCCCCCAGCGAGCAGTACTTC.

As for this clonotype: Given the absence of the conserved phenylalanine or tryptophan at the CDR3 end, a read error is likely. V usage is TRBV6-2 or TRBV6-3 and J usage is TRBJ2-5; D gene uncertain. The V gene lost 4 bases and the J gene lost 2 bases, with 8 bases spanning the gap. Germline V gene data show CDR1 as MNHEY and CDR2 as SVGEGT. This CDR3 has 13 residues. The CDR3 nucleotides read TGTGCCAGCAGTTTCATGGGGCAAGAGACCCAGTACCTC. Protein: CASSFMGQETQYL.